This paragraph covers one TCR beta chain sequence. Its matching antigen is unknown. TCRdb re-derived calls from the 5' RACE reads in MiXCR, one entry per CDR3 protein. Of 700,000 or so distinct CDR3 sequences listed, around 20% were seen once; the top ten hold more than 4%. This CDR3 is built from 15 residues. V was cut by 5 bases and J by 2 bases, with 16 bases left in between. Germline V gene lookup returns CDR1 SGHAT and CDR2 FQNNGV. The data stem from a study of identical twins. The study's findings and limits: Conclusions came from cross-sectional statistical analysis, not from following the same donors. For cord blood, abundant beta clonotypes had fewer insertions, unlike memory repertoires, which showed none. Some out-of-frame alpha sequences were shared by twins, and these showed excess low generation probability.

This sample was also put to use in a study of T cells expressing NK-cell markers. From that study: Source material for TCR beta repertoires consisted of sorted CD3+CD56+NKG2C+, CD3+CD56+NKG2C- and CD3+CD56-NKG2C+ T cells.

The chain has TRBV11-2 and TRBJ2-7, with D unresolved. The sample was PBMCs. This TCR was recovered from a woman younger than 30 in good health. This chain's CDR3 is CASSPSPTIPYEQYF. CDR3 bases: TGTGCCAGCAGCCCCTCACCCACCATCCCCTACGAGCAGTACTTC.